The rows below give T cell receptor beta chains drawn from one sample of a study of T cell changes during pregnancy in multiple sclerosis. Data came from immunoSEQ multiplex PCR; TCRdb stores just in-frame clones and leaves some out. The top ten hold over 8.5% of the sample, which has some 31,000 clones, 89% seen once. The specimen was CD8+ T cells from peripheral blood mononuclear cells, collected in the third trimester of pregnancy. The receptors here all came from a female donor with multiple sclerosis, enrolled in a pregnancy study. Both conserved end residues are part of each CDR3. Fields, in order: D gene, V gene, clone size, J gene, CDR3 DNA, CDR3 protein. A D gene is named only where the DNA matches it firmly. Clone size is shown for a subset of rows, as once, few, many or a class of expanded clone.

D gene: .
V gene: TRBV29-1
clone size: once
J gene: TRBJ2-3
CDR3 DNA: TGCAGCGTTGGAACAGTCAGGACAGATACGCAGTATTTT
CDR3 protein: CSVGTVRTDTQYF

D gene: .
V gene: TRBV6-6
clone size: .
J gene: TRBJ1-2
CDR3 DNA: TGTGCCAGCAGTTACCCGAACTATGGCTACACCTTC
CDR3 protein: CASSYPNYGYTF

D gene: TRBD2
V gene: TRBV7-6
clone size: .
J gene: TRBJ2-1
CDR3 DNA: TGTGCCAGCACTACTAGCGGGGGTAGGTCGAATGAGCAGTTCTTC
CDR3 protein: CASTTSGGRSNEQFF

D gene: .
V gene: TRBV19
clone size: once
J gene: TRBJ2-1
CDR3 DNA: TGTGCCAGTAGTGGACAGACTCGACCCCCCCACAGAAAGCAGTTCTTC
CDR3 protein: CASSGQTRPPHRKQFF

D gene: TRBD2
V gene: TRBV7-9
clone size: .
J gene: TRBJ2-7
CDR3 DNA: TGTGCCAGCAGCTTAGATTCTCGGGGGGAATCCTACGAGCAGTACTTC
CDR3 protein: CASSLDSRGESYEQYF

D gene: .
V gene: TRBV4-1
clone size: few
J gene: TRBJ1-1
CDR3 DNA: TGCGCCAGCAGCCAAGATGGGGGGAGCACTGAAGCTTTCTTT
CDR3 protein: CASSQDGGSTEAFF

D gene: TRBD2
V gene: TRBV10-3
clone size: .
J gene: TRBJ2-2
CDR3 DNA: TGTGCCATCAGTCTCGGCGGGAGGAAAGGGAACACCGGGGAGCTGTTTTTT
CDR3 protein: CAISLGGRKGNTGELFF

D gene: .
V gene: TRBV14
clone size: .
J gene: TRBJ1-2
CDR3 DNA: TGTGCCAGCAGCCAAAAAAACAGGGATATGGGTTATTCCTACACCTTC
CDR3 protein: CASSQKNRDMGYSYTF

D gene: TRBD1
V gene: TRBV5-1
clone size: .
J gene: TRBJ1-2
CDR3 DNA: TGCGCCAGCAGCTTGGGAGACAGGGCCATCTATGGCTACACCTTC
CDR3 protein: CASSLGDRAIYGYTF

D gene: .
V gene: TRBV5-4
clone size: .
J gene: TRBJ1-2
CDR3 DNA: TGTGCCAGCAGTCCACCAGGGGCGAGTTATGGCTACACCTTC
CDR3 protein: CASSPPGASYGYTF

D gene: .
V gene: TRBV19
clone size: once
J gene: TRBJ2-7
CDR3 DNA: TGTGCCAGTAGTCCCCCCGGAGCCTACGAGCAGTACTTC
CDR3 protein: CASSPPGAYEQYF

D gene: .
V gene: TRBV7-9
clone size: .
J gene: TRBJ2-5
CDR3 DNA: TGTGCCAGCAGCCCTAAAGGGGGGGATGAGACCCAGTACTTC
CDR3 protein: CASSPKGGDETQYF

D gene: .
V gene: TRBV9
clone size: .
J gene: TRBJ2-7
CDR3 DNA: TGTGCCAGCAGCGTAGAGGGGGACGAGCAGTACTTC
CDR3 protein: CASSVEGDEQYF

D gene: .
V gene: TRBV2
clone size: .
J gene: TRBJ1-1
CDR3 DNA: TGTGCCAGCAGTGAAGGACAGAGGAACACTGAAGCTTTCTTT
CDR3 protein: CASSEGQRNTEAFF

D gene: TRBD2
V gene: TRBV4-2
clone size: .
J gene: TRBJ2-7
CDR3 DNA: TGTGCCAGCAGCCAAGATGCGCGGGGGTCCTACGAGCAGTACTTC
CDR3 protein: CASSQDARGSYEQYF

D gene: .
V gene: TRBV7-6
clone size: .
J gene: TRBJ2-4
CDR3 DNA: TGTGCCAGCAGTTTCCGCCAAGGCCCCGACAGCATTCAGTACTTC
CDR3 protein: CASSFRQGPDSIQYF

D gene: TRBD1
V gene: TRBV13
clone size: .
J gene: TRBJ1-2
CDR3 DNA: TGTGCCAGCAGCTTAGGTTTAGAGGGGGCGCATGGCTACACCTTC
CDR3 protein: CASSLGLEGAHGYTF

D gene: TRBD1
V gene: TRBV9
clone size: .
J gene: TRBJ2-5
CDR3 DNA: TGTGCCAGCAGCGTCTCACAGGGGAGTCAAGAGACCCAGTACTTC
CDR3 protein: CASSVSQGSQETQYF

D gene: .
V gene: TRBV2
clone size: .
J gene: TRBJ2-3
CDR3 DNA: TGTGCCAGCAGACGGTCTTCCTTAACAGATACGCAGTATTTT
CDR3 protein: CASRRSSLTDTQYF

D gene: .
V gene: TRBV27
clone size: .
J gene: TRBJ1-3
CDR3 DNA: TGTACAGGAAACACCATATATTTT
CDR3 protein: CTGNTIYF

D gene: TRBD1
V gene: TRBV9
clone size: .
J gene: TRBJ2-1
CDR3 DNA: TGTGCCAGCAGTGAGCCTTTGGAGACAGGGAACAATGAGCAGTTCTTC
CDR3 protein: CASSEPLETGNNEQFF

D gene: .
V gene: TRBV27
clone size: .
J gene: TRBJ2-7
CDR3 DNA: TGTGCCAGCAGTTTAATAGGGGCACCCTACGAGCAGTACTTC
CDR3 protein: CASSLIGAPYEQYF

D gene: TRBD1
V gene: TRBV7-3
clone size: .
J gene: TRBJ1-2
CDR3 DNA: TGTGCCAGCAGCTCTCGGGACAGGACGGGGGAAGGCTACACCTTC
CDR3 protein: CASSSRDRTGEGYTF

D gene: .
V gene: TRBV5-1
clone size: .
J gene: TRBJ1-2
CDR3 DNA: TGCGCCCCAGGTAGGGAAGGGGTGGATGGCTACACCTTC
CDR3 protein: CAPGREGVDGYTF

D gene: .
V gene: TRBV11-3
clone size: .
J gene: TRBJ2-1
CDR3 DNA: TGTGCCAGCAGCTCAGGGGGGATTCACTCCTACAATGAGCAGTTCTTC
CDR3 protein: CASSSGGIHSYNEQFF

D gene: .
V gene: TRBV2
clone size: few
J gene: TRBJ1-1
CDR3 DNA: TGTGCCGATCCGAGCGTGAAAGGGGGTGGGACTTTCTTT
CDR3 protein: CADPSVKGGGTFF

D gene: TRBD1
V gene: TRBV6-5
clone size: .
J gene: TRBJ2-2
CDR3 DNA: TGTGCCAGCAAGGCCTGGACAGGGGGAACCGGGGAGCTGTTTTTT
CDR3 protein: CASKAWTGGTGELFF

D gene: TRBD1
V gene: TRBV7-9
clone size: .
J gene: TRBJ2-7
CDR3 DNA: TGTGCCAGCAGCTTACCGGTGGAAGACAGGGCCCCCCCCTACGAGCAGTACTTC
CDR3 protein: CASSLPVEDRAPPYEQYF

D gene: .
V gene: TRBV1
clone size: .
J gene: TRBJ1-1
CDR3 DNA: TGCACCAGCAGCCAAGTTTTCGAGACACTGAACACTGAAGCTTTCTTT
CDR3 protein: CTSSQVFETLNTEAFF

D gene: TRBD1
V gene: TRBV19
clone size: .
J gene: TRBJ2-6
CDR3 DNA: TGTGCCAGTAGCGGACAGGGGGCGATTACTGGGGCCAACGTCCTGACTTTC
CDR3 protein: CASSGQGAITGANVLTF

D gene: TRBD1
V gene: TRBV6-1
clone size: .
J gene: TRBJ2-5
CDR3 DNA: TGTGCCAGCGTACTGACAGGGATTGAGACCCAGTACTTC
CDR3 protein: CASVLTGIETQYF

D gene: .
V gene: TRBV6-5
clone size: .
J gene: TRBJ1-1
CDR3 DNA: TGTGCCAGTAGACATAACACTGAAGCTTTCTTT
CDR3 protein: CASRHNTEAFF

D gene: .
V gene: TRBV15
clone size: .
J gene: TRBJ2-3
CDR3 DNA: TGTGCCACCAGCAGAGAGGTTGGAGGAGATACGCAGTATTTT
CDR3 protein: CATSREVGGDTQYF

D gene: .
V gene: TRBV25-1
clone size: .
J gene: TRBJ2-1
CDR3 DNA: TGTGCCAGCAGACTAGGGGGAAGGGCTAATGAGCAGTTCTTC
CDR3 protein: CASRLGGRANEQFF

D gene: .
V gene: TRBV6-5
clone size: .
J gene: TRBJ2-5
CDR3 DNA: TGTGCCAGCAGTTACTCTGGGGGCCCTGGGGAGACCCAGTACTTC
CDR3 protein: CASSYSGGPGETQYF

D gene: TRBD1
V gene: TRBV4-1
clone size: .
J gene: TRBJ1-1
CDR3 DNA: TGCGCCAGCAGCCACCGACAGGGGCTGAACACTGAAGCTTTCTTT
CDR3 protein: CASSHRQGLNTEAFF

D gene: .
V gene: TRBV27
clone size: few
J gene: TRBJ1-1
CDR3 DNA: TGTGCCAGCAGTTTATCTGGTAACAGGGTTGAAGCTTTCTTT
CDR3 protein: CASSLSGNRVEAFF

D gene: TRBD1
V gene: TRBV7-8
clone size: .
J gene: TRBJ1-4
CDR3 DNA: TGTGCCAGCAGCTTAGTGCAGGGGGAGCCAACTAATGAAAAACTGTTTTTT
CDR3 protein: CASSLVQGEPTNEKLFF

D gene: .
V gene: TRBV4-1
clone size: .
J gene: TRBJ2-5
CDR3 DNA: TGCGCCAGCAGCCCCAGACAGGCTAACCAAGAGACCCAGTACTTC
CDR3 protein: CASSPRQANQETQYF

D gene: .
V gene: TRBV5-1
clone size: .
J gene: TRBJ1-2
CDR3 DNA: TGCGCCAGCAGCTTGAACGGGAACTATGGCTACACCTTC
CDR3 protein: CASSLNGNYGYTF

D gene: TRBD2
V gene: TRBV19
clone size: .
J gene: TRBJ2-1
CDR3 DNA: TGTGCCAGTAGTACCCCCCCGAGGGAGGGCTTCTATGAGCAGTTCTTC
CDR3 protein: CASSTPPREGFYEQFF

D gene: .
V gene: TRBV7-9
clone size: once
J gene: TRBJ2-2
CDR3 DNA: TGTGCCAGCAGCTCGCCGCGGGGATCCGGGGAGCTGTTTTTT
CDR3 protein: CASSSPRGSGELFF

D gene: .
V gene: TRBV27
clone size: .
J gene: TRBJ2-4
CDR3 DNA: TGTGCCAGCCGACCGAGGGGGGGGGAAGGGACCTCCCCCTTAGCCAAAAACATTCAGTACTTC
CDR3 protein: CASRPRGGEGTSPLAKNIQYF

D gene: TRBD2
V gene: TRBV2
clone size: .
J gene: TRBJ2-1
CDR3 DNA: TGTGCCATTCTAGGGGCGGGGGAGTACAATGAGCAGTTCTTC
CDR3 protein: CAILGAGEYNEQFF

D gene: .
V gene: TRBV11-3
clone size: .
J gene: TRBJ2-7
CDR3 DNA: TGTGCCAGCAGCCCCGTGACAGGATCGCCGCACGAGCAGTACTTC
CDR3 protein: CASSPVTGSPHEQYF

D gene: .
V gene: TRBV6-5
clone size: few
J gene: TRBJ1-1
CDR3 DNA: TGTGCCAGCAGTTACGGTATCGGCACTGAAGCTTTCTTT
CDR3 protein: CASSYGIGTEAFF

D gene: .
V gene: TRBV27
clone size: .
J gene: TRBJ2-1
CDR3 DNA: TGTGCCAGCAGTTTGAGGGGGGGCCTCAATGAGCAGTTCTTC
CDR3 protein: CASSLRGGLNEQFF

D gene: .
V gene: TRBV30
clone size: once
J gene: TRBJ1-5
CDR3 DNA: TGTGCCTGGAGTGGGCAGGGGAATCAGCCCCAGCATTTT
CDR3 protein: CAWSGQGNQPQHF

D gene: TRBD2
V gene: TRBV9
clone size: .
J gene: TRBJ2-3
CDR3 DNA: TGTGCCAGCAGCGTAGGAAGCGGGGCAACAGATACGCAGTATTTT
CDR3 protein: CASSVGSGATDTQYF

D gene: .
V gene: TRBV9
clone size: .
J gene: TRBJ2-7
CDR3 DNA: TGTGCCAGCAGCCCCTTAGTGTCGAGCTCCTACGAGCAGTACTTC
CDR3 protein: CASSPLVSSSYEQYF

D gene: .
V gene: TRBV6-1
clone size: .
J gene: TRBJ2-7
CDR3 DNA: TGTGCCAGCAGTGAACAACGACGCAGGGCCATCTACGAGCAGTACTTC
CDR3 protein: CASSEQRRRAIYEQYF

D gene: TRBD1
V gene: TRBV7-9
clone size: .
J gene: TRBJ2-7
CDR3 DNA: TGTGCCAGCAGCAGCCCAGGGGGCCTGAGCGAGCAGTACTTC
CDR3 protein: CASSSPGGLSEQYF

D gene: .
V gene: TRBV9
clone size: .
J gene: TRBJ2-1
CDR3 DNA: TGTGCCAGCAGCTCGAGCGGGCGGACTTACAATGAGCAGTTCTTC
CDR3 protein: CASSSSGRTYNEQFF

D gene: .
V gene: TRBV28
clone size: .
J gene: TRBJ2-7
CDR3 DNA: TGTGCCAGCAATAATGGCGGAAGCTCCTACGAGCAGTACTTC
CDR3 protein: CASNNGGSSYEQYF

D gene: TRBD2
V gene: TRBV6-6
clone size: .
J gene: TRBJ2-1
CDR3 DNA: TGTGCCAGCAGCGCCGGGACTAGAGGAGGCGATGAGCAGTTCTTC
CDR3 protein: CASSAGTRGGDEQFF

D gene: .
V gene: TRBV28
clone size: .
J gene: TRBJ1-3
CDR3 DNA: TGTGCCATCACAGGCTTGGGCGGAAACACCATATATTTT
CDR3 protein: CAITGLGGNTIYF

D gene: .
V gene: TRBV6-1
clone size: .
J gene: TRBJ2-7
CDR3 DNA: TGTGCCAGCAGTGAAGAGGAGGGAACCCTCTCCTACGAGCAGTACTTC
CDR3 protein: CASSEEEGTLSYEQYF

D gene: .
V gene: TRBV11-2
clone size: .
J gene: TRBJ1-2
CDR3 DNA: TGTGCCAGCAGCCCTAGACGGGCGGGGGATGGCTACACCTTC
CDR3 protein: CASSPRRAGDGYTF

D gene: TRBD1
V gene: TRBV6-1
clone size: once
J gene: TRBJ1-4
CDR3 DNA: TGTGCCAGCAGTGAAAGGACAGGAGGCGGAAAACTGTTTTTT
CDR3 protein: CASSERTGGGKLFF